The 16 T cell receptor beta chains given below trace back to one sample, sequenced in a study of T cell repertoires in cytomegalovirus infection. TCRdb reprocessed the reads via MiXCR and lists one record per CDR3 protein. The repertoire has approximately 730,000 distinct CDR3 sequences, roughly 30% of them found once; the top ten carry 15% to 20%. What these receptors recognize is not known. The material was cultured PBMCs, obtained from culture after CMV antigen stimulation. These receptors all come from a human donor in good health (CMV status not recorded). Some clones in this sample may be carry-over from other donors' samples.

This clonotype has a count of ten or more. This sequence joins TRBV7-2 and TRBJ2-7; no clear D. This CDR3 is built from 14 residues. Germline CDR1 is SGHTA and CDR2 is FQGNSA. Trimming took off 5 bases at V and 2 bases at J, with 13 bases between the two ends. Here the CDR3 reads CASSQGYRTYEQYF. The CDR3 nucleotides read TGTGCCAGCAGCCAAGGGTATCGTACCTACGAGCAGTACTTC.

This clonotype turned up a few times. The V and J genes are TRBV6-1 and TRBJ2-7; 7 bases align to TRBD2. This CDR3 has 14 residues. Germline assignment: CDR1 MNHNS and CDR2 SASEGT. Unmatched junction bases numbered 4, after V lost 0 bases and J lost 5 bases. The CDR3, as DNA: TGTGCCAGCAGTGAAGCGCGGGGGACGGACGAGCAGTACTTC. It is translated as CASSEARGTDEQYF.

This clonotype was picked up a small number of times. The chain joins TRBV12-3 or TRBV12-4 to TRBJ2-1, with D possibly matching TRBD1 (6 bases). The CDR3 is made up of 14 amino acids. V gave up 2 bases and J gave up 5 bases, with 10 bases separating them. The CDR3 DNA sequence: TGTGCCAGCAGTTTATTACAGGGTCACAATGAGCAGTTCTTC. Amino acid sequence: CASSLLQGHNEQFF.

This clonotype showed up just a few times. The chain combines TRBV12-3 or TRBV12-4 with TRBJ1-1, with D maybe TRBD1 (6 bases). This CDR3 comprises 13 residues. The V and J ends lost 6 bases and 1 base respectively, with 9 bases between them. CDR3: CASRQGRNTEAFF. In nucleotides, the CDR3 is TGTGCCAGCAGACAGGGACGGAACACTGAAGCTTTCTTT.

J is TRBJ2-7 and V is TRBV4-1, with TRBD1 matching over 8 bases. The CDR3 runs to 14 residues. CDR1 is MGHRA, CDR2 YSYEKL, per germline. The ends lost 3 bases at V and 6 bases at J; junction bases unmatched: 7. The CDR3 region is CASSHGTGWVEQYF. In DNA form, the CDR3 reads TGCGCCAGCAGCCACGGGACAGGATGGGTCGAGCAGTACTTC.

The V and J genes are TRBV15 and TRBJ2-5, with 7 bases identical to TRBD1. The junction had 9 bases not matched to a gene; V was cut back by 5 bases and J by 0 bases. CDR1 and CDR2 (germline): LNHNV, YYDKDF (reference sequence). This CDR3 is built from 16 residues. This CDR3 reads CATSPQGDANQETQYF. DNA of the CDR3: TGTGCCACCAGCCCCCAGGGGGACGCAAACCAAGAGACCCAGTACTTC.

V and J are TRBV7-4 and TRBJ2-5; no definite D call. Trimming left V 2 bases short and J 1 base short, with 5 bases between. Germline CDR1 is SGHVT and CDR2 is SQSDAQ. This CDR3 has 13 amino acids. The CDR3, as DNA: TGTGCCAGCAGCTTACCCTTCCAAGAGACCCAGTACTTC. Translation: CASSLPFQETQYF.

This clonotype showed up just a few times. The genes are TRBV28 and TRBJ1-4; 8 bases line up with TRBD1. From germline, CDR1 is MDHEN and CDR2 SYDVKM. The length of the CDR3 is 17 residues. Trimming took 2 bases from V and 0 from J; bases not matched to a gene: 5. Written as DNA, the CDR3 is TGTGCCAGCAGTTTAGGGCAGGGGGCCGCAACTAATGAAAAACTGTTTTTT. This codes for CASSLGQGAATNEKLFF.

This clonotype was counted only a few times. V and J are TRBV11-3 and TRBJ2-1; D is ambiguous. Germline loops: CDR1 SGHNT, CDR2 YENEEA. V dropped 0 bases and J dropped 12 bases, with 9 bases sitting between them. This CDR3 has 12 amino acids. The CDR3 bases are TGTGCCAGCAGCTTAGATCCTAGTACGCAGTTCTTC. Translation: CASSLDPSTQFF.

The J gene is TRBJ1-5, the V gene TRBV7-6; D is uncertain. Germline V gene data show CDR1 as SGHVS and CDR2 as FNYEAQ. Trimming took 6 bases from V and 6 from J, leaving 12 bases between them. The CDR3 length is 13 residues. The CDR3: CASSSVAGQPQHF. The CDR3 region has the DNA TGTGCCAGCAGTTCAGTAGCAGGTCAGCCCCAGCATTTT.

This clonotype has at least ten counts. In DNA form, the CDR3 reads TGTGCCAGCAGCAAAGACAGGGCAAATGAAAAACTGTTTTTT. Translated: CASSKDRANEKLFF. The gene calls are TRBV7-2 and TRBJ1-4; 7 bases are shared with TRBD1. The CDR3 consists of 14 residues. CDR1 is SGHTA, CDR2 FQGNSA, per germline. V was clipped by 5 bases and J by 5 bases; unmatched bases: 5. Full variable domain (rest looked up from reference TRBV7-2 and TRBJ1-4): GAGVSQSPSNKVTEKGKDVELRCDPISGHTALYWYRQSLGQGLEFLIYFQGNSAPDKSGLPSDRFSAERTGGSVSTLTIQRTQQEDSAVYLCASSKDRANEKLFFGSGTQLSVL.

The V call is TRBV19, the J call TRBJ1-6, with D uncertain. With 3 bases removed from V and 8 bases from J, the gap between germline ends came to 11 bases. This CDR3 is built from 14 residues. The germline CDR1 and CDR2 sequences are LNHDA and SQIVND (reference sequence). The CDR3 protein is CASSITVKDSPLHF. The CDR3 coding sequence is TGTGCCAGTAGTATTACGGTCAAAGATTCACCCCTCCACTTT.

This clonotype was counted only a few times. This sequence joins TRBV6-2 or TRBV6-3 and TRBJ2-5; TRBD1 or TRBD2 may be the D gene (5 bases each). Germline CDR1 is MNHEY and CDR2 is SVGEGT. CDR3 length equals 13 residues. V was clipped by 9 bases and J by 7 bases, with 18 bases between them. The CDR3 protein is CASDSRDPRTQYF. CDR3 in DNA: TGTGCCAGTGACTCCCGGGACCCTAGGACCCAGTACTTC.

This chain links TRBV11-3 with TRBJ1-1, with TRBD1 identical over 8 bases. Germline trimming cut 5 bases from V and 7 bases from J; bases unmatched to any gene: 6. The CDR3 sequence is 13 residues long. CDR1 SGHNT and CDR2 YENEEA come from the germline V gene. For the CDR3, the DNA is TGTGCCAGCAGCACGGACAGGGTAGTTGAAGCTTTCTTT. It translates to CASSTDRVVEAFF.

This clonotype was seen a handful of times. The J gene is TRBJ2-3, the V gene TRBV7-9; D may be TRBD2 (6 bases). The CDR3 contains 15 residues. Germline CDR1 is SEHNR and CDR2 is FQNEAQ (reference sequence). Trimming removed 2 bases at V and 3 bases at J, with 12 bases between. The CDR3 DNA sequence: TGTGCCAGCAGCTTAACACTAGCTAGAACAGATACGCAGTATTTT. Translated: CASSLTLARTDTQYF.

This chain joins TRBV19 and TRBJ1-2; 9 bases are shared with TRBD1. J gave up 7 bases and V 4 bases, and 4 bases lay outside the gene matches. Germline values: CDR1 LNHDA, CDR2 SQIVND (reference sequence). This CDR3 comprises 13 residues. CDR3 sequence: CASSTQGALGYTF. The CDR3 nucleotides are TGTGCCAGTAGTACACAGGGGGCGCTTGGCTACACCTTC.